This T cell receptor beta chain derives from a study of response to subunit inactivated influenza vaccine. With regard to this clonotype: Its antigen is currently unknown.

CDR1 and CDR2 (germline): MNHEY, SVGEGT. V gave up 5 bases and J gave up 1 base; unmatched junction bases: 5. The CDR3 consists of 15 residues. General study points: Each seasonal flu vaccination may recruit only limited new T cells, authors suggested.

TCRdb redid the calling of the RT-PCR reads with MiXCR, one entry per CDR3 protein. Among fewer than 600,000 distinct CDR3 sequences, around 7.9% were seen once, and the ten largest hold around 12%. This clonotype was obtained from a man between 50 and 69 years old who received an inactivated influenza vaccine. The V call is TRBV6-2 or TRBV6-3, the J call TRBJ2-7; 10 nucleotides line up with TRBD2. The source was PBMCs from blood, collected about 24 months after vaccination. The CDR3 protein is CASSHLAGVSYEQYF. The CDR3 DNA reads as TGTGCCAGCAGTCATCTAGCGGGAGTATCCTACGAGCAGTACTTC.